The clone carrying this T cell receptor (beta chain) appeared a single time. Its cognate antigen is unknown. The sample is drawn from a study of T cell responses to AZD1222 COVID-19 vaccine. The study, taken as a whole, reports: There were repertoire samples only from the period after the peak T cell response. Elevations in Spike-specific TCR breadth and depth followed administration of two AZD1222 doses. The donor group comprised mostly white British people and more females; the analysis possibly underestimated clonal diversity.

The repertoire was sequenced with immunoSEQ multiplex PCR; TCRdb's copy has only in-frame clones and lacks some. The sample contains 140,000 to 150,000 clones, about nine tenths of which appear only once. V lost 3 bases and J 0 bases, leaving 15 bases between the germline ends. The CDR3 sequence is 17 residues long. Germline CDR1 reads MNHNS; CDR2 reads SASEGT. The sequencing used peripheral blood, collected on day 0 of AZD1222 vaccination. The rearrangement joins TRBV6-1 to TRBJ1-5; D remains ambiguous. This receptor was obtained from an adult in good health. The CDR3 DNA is TGTGCCAGCAGTGAGGGCTGGGGTTCCTATAGCAATCAGCCCCAGCATTTT. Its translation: CASSEGWGSYSNQPQHF.